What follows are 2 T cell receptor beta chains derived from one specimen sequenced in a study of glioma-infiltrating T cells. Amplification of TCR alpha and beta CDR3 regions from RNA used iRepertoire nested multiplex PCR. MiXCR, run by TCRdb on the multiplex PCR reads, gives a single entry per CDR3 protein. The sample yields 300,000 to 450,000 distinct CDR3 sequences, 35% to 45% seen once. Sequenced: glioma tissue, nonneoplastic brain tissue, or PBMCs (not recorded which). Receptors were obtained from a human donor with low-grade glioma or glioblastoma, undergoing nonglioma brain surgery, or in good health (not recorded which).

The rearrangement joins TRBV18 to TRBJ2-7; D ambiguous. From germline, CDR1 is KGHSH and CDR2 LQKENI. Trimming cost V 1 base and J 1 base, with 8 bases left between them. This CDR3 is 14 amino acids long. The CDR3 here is CASSPQVASYEQYF. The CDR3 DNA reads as TGTGCCAGCTCACCACAAGTCGCATCCTACGAGCAGTACTTC.

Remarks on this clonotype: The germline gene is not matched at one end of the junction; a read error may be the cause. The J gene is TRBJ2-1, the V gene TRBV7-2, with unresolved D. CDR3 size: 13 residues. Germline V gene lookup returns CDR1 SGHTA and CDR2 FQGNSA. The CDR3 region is CASGLNRAGEQFF. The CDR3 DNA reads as TGTGCCAGCGGCTTAAATAGGGCCGGTGAGCAGTTCTTC.